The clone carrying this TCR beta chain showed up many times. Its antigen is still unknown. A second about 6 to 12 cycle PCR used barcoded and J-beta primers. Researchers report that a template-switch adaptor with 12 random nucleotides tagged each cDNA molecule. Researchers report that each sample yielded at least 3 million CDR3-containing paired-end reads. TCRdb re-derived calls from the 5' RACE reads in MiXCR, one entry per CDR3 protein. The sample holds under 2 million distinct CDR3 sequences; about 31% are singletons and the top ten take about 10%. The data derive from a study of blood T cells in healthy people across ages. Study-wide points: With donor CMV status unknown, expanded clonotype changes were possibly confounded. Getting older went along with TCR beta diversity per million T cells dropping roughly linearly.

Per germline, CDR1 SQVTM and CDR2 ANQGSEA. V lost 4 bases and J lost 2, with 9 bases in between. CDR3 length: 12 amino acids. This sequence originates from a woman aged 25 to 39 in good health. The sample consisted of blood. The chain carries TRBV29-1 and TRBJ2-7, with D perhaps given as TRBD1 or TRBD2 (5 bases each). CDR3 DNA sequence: TGCAGCGTTGGAGGGGTAACCTACGAGCAGTACTTC. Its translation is CSVGGVTYEQYF.